This passage covers 13 T cell receptor beta chains from one sample sequenced in a study of cytomegalovirus exposure and HLA in healthy donors. Vbeta (60) and Jbeta (13) primers were used in the PCR. The repertoire was sequenced with immunoSEQ multiplex PCR; TCRdb's copy has only in-frame clones and lacks some. The sample comprises approximately 150,000 clones, about 80% of which are singletons, and approximately 6.8% rests with the top ten. Sequencing was performed on PBMCs. These receptors originate from a man aged 25-45 years in good health and CMV-seropositive.

The chain employs TRBV19 and TRBJ1-6; D uncertain. Deletions cut 8 bases from V and 10 bases from J, with 15 bases between. CDR3 length: 13 amino acids. From germline, CDR1 is LNHDA and CDR2 SQIVND (reference sequence). The CDR3 DNA reads as TGTGCCAGTTCGCCCGGGAATTTCTCACCCCTCCACTTT. This translates into CASSPGNFSPLHF.

V is TRBV4-1 and J is TRBJ1-5; D unresolved. The CDR3 is 15 amino acids. Germline CDR1 and CDR2: MGHRA and YSYEKL. Trimming stripped 0 bases from V and 0 bases from J, with 6 bases between. This chain's CDR3 is CASSQDANSNQPQHF. The CDR3 DNA follows: TGCGCCAGCAGCCAAGACGCTAATAGCAATCAGCCCCAGCATTTT.

This chain connects TRBV5-1 to TRBJ2-2, with 13 positions matching TRBD2. The V gene's germline CDR1 is SGHRS and CDR2 YFSETQ. The J segment lost 7 bases and the V segment lost 5 bases, leaving 8 bases of the junction unmatched. This CDR3 spans 16 amino acids. The CDR3 DNA follows: TGCGCCAGCAGTTATGGACTAGCGGGAGTGGTCGGGGAGCTGTTTTTT. This gives the protein CASSYGLAGVVGELFF.

The chain recombines TRBV5-1 with TRBJ2-2; the D gene is possibly TRBD2 (7 bases). Germline CDR1 is SGHRS and CDR2 is YFSETQ. This CDR3 comprises 15 residues. Trimming pared 3 bases from V and 4 bases from J, leaving 13 bases between. The CDR3 DNA reads as TGCGCCAGCAGCTCACAGGGAGGGAGCACCGGGGAGCTGTTTTTT. Translating gives CASSSQGGSTGELFF.

A note on this clone: Sequence at one end of the junction differs from germline and may be a read error. V and J are TRBV7-9 and TRBJ1-3; D may be TRBD1 (6 bases). This CDR3 contains 14 residues. CDR1 is SEHNR and CDR2 is FQNEAQ in the germline V gene (reference sequence). In nucleotides, the CDR3 is TGTTCCAGCAGCTTAGGGGGGCCTGGAAACACCATATATTTT. It encodes CSSSLGGPGNTIYF.

With respect to this clone: At one end, the junction sequence differs from germline, possibly due to a read error. The J gene is TRBJ1-2, the V gene TRBV19; possibly TRBD1 for D (5 bases). The CDR3 is 12 amino acids. Germline-derived CDR1 and CDR2 are LNHDA and SQIVND (reference sequence). CDR3 in amino acids: CASSSSGIGYPF. The CDR3 bases are TGTGCCAGTAGTTCCTCAGGGATTGGCTACCCCTTC.

This clone was seen a few times. The chain combines TRBV6-6 with TRBJ2-7; D not resolved. Trimming removed 4 bases from V and 6 bases from J, with 19 bases in between. This CDR3 comprises 15 residues. The germline gives CDR1 MNHNY, CDR2 SVGAGI (reference sequence). CDR3 protein: CASSFTAAQPVEQYF. The CDR3 nucleotides are TGTGCCAGCAGTTTCACTGCGGCCCAACCGGTCGAGCAGTACTTC.

V usage is TRBV6-6 and J usage is TRBJ2-1; 9 nucleotides align to TRBD1. Germline V CDR1 and CDR2: MNHNY, SVGAGI (reference sequence). The CDR3 covers 16 residues. J gave up 5 bases and V 2 bases, and 7 bases lay outside the gene matches. In DNA, the CDR3 is TGTGCCAGCAGTTACCCCGGGACAGGGAAGAACAATGAGCAGTTCTTC. Encoded protein: CASSYPGTGKNNEQFF.

The rearrangement links TRBV11-3 to TRBJ2-7; TRBD2 matches 13 bases. The CDR3 is made up of 17 amino acids. Germline CDR1 and CDR2: SGHNT and YENEEA. The J segment lost 7 bases and the V segment lost 3 bases, leaving 12 bases of the junction unmatched. The CDR3 coding sequence is TGTGCCAGCAGCTTTTGGACTAGCGGGGGTGTAGAAGTAGAGCAGTACTTC. Its protein is CASSFWTSGGVEVEQYF.

The DNA of the CDR3 is TGCGCCAGCAGCCAGCAGCAGGGGGCATTATCTGGAAACACCATATATTTT. This gives the protein CASSQQQGALSGNTIYF. The rearrangement joins TRBV4-1 to TRBJ1-3; TRBD1 agrees at 8 bases. The V segment lost 3 bases and the J segment 1 base; nucleotides outside the gene matches: 8. The CDR3 has 17 residues. Germline loops: CDR1 MGHRA, CDR2 YSYEKL.

The rearrangement joins TRBV27 to TRBJ1-1; perhaps TRBD1 as D (6 bases). This CDR3 spans 16 amino acids. V shed 5 bases and J shed 1 base, with 17 bases lying between them. Germline loops: CDR1 MNHEY, CDR2 SMNVEV (reference sequence). The CDR3 bases are TGTGCCAGCAGTCCACCCCGCTCGGGACAGAACACTGAAGCTTTCTTT. It codes for CASSPPRSGQNTEAFF.

The chain carries TRBV6-5 and TRBJ2-7, with 9 positions matching TRBD2. From germline, CDR1 is MNHEY and CDR2 SVGAGI. The junction had 11 bases not matched to a gene; V was cut back by 4 bases and J by 4 bases. This CDR3 contains 16 residues. In nucleotides, the CDR3 is TGTGCCAGCAGTTCTAGTGCTAGCGGGATCGCTTACGAGCAGTACTTC. It specifies CASSSSASGIAYEQYF.

This clone has more than one count but fewer than ten. The chain has TRBV12-5 and TRBJ2-5; 8 bases line up with TRBD1. This CDR3 spans 14 amino acids. V shed 1 base, J shed 4 bases, and the junction held 2 bases outside the gene matches. Per the germline V gene, CDR1 is LGHNT and CDR2 is FRNRAP. The CDR3 DNA reads as TGTGCTAGTGGTTTGGGACAGGGGATAGAGACCCAGTACTTC. It translates to CASGLGQGIETQYF.